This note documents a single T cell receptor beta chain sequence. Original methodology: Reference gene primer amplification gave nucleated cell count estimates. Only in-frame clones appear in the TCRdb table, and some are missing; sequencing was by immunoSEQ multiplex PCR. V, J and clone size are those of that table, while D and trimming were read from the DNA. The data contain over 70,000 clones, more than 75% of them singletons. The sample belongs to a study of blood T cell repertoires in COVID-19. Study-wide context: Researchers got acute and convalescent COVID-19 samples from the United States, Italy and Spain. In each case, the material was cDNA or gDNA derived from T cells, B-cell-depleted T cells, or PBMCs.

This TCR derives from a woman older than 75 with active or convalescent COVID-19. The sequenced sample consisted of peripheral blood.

The CDR3 DNA follows: TGTGCCAGCAGTTTGACAGGGGTCTATAATTCACCCCTCCACTTT. Translated, it gives CASSLTGVYNSPLHF. The gene calls are TRBV6-5 and TRBJ1-6; 8 bases fit TRBD1. V was clipped by 4 bases and J by 3 bases; unmatched bases: 2. Looked up from germline, CDR1 is MNHEY and CDR2 is SVGAGI. There are 15 residues in the CDR3.